These 19 T cell receptor beta chains originate from one sample sequenced in a study of T cells in Graves' hyperthyroidism and ophthalmopathy. Amplified TCR beta CDR3 regions derived from RNA transcripts. Primed by the HTBI set, a first-round RT-PCR was run on the TCR CDR3. TCRdb independently ran MiXCR on the multiplex PCR reads; one entry per CDR3 protein. The sample holds around 420,000 distinct CDR3 sequences; roughly 15% are singletons and the top ten take 5% to 6%. Sequenced sample: blood. The receptors here all came from a woman younger than 30 with Graves' hyperthyroidism.

This clonotype was detected ten times or more. This rearrangement joins TRBV7-3 to TRBJ2-2, with TRBD1 matching over 8 bases. V trimming: 3 bases; J trimming: 1 base; junction bases outside the gene matches: 1. The CDR3 has 15 amino acids. Germline V gene lookup returns CDR1 SGHTA and CDR2 FQGTGA. The CDR3 loop is CASSFGTGNTGELFF. The CDR3 DNA is TGTGCCAGCAGCTTTGGGACAGGGAACACCGGGGAGCTGTTTTTT.

The table lists this clonotype with many counts. V gene TRBV5-1 combines with J gene TRBJ1-1; TRBD1 matches at 10 bases. V lost 4 bases and J lost 3; bases outside the gene matches: 6. CDR3 size: 15 residues. Per germline, CDR1 SGHRS and CDR2 YFSETQ. This CDR3 reads CASSRGQGSYTEAFF. The CDR3 DNA sequence: TGCGCCAGCAGCCGGGGACAGGGGAGCTACACTGAAGCTTTCTTT.

This clonotype was detected many times. This chain joins TRBV5-6 and TRBJ1-5; D gene unclear. Germline values: CDR1 SGHDT, CDR2 YYEEEE. V was clipped by 2 bases and J by 6 bases, with 9 bases between them. This CDR3 comprises 13 residues. CDR3 DNA: TGTGCCAGCAGCTTAGGAGGCAGTCAGCCCCAGCATTTT. This sequence encodes CASSLGGSQPQHF. The whole variable domain, filled in from reference TRBV5-6 and TRBJ1-5, reads DAGVTQSPTHLIKTRGQQVTLRCSPKSGHDTVSWYQQALGQGPQFIFQYYEEEERQRGNFPDRFSGHQFPNYSSELNVNALLLGDSALYLCASSLGGSQPQHFGDGTRLSIL.

CDR3 bases: TGTGCCAGCAGCGCGGGACAGGGGGTATCGAGCGGGAGGGCCGATGAGCAGTTCTTC. The encoded protein is CASSAGQGVSSGRADEQFF. This rearrangement joins TRBV7-9 to TRBJ2-1; D is possibly TRBD1 (11 bases). Germline assignment: CDR1 SEHNR and CDR2 FQNEAQ (reference sequence). CDR3 size: 19 residues. V shed 5 bases and J shed 8 bases, with 31 bases lying between them.

This clonotype showed up just a few times. The chain carries TRBV20-1 and TRBJ2-1, with D unclear. Deletions cut 0 bases from V and 9 bases from J, with 9 bases between. The CDR3 is made up of 12 amino acids. Looked up from germline, CDR1 is DFQATT and CDR2 is SNEGSKA (reference sequence). The CDR3 loop is CSARDVAFEQFF. In nucleotides, the CDR3 is TGCAGTGCTAGAGACGTAGCATTTGAGCAGTTCTTC.

The chain carries TRBV25-1 and TRBJ2-3, with 11 nucleotides matching TRBD2. This CDR3 is built from 15 residues. Germline V lookup: CDR1 MGHDK, CDR2 SYGVNS. The ends lost 3 bases at V and 6 bases at J; junction bases unmatched: 5. The CDR3 DNA reads TGTGCCAGCAGTGATCTAGCGGGAGGACCTGATACGCAGTATTTT. Its translation is CASSDLAGGPDTQYF. The full variable domain, its missing parts supplied by reference TRBV25-1 and TRBJ2-3, is EADIYQTPRYLVIGTGKKITLECSQTMGHDKMYWYQQDPGMELHLIHYSYGVNSTEKGDLSSESTVSRIRTEHFPLTLESARPSHTSQYLCASSDLAGGPDTQYFGPGTRLTVL.

In this sample, this clonotype turned up a few times. The CDR3 DNA is TGTGCCAGTAGCCATGTCGGGACGGAACGGTACGAGCAGTACTTC. It is translated as CASSHVGTERYEQYF. The gene calls are TRBV19 and TRBJ2-7; D might be TRBD1 or TRBD2, each matching 5 bases. CDR1 is LNHDA, CDR2 SQIVND, per germline (reference sequence). The germline V and J ends were trimmed by 6 bases and 4 bases, with 19 bases remaining between them. The CDR3 has 15 residues.

This clonotype was counted at least ten times. The J gene is TRBJ2-7, the V gene TRBV6-1, with 9 positions matching TRBD1. Per the germline V gene, CDR1 is MNHNS and CDR2 is SASEGT. The CDR3 has 14 residues. With 5 bases clipped from V and 6 bases from J, the junction kept 8 bases outside the gene matches. This CDR3 is CASSLGQGASEQYF. The CDR3 DNA is TGTGCCAGCAGTTTGGGACAGGGTGCGTCCGAGCAGTACTTC.

At least ten counts were recorded for this clonotype. The chain is built from TRBV12-3 or TRBV12-4 and TRBJ2-1; the D gene is possibly TRBD2 (5 bases). This CDR3 contains 15 residues. Between the trimmed V and J ends, which lost 6 bases and 1 base, there was a span of 13 bases. The CDR3 sequence is CASSPLGTSYNEQFF. The CDR3 nucleotides are TGTGCCAGCAGCCCACTAGGAACGTCCTACAATGAGCAGTTCTTC.

The chain combines TRBV6-1 with TRBJ2-1; D perhaps matches TRBD1 (5 bases). Trimming took off 3 bases at V and 9 bases at J, with 15 bases between the two ends. The CDR3 loop spans 14 amino acids. CDR1 MNHNS and CDR2 SASEGT come from the germline V gene. CDR3 amino acids: CASSEVQAVGEQFF. The CDR3 DNA sequence: TGTGCCAGCAGTGAGGTACAGGCCGTCGGTGAGCAGTTCTTC.

Here the CDR3 reads CASSQWGLADQETQYF. CDR3 sequence (DNA): TGTGCCAGCAGCCAGTGGGGACTAGCGGACCAAGAGACCCAGTACTTC. V gene TRBV3-1 combines with J gene TRBJ2-5; 11 bases map to TRBD2. Germline V CDR1 and CDR2: LGHDT, YNNKEL (reference sequence). V was pared by 3 bases and J by 0 bases, with 3 bases of the junction left unmatched. This CDR3 is built from 16 residues.

This clonotype showed up many times. The rearrangement links TRBV28 to TRBJ2-7; 8 nucleotides match TRBD1. The junction had 8 bases not matched to a gene; V was cut back by 6 bases and J by 4 bases. Germline V gives CDR1 MDHEN, CDR2 SYDVKM. This CDR3 region has 14 residues. This chain's CDR3 is CASRWTGRTYEQYF. CDR3 DNA sequence: TGTGCCAGCAGGTGGACAGGGCGTACGTACGAGCAGTACTTC.

At least ten counts were recorded for this clonotype. V gene TRBV12-3 or TRBV12-4 combines with J gene TRBJ2-7; possible D gene TRBD1, 5 bases. V lost 3 bases and J lost 6, with 18 bases in between. The length of the CDR3 is 15 residues. The CDR3 bases are TGTGCCAGCAGTTTGGGGCAAGGGAATCCCTCCGAGCAGTACTTC. Its protein is CASSLGQGNPSEQYF.

The table lists this clonotype with many counts. The V gene is TRBV15, the J gene TRBJ2-1, with 7 bases fitting TRBD1. Per germline, CDR1 LNHNV and CDR2 YYDKDF (reference sequence). This CDR3 has 13 amino acids. Trimming took 5 bases from V and 6 from J; bases not matched to a gene: 4. CDR3 in amino acids: CATSRDRINEQFF. DNA for the CDR3: TGTGCCACCAGCCGGGACAGAATCAATGAGCAGTTCTTC.

This clonotype was detected ten times or more. This chain links TRBV7-2 with TRBJ2-3; possibly TRBD2 for D (6 bases). The CDR3 has 18 amino acids. V dropped 5 bases and J dropped 0 bases, with 21 bases sitting between them. The germline CDR1 and CDR2 sequences are SGHTA and FQGNSA. The CDR3 loop reads CASSRMGVSGLSTDTQYF. As DNA, the CDR3 is TGTGCCAGCAGCCGTATGGGCGTTAGCGGACTAAGCACAGATACGCAGTATTTT.

This clonotype was picked up many times. The chain has TRBV6-5 and TRBJ2-3; TRBD1 might be the D (7 bases). Trimming pared 0 bases from V and 0 bases from J, leaving 13 bases between. CDR3 length: 17 residues. Germline lookup yields CDR1 MNHEY and CDR2 SVGAGI. The CDR3 protein is CASSYSTRGPSTDTQYF. The CDR3 DNA reads as TGTGCCAGCAGTTACTCGACTAGGGGGCCCAGCACAGATACGCAGTATTTT.

This clonotype has only a few counts. The rearrangement links TRBV6-9 to TRBJ1-5, with D maybe TRBD1 (5 bases). V was clipped by 5 bases and J by 0 bases, with 14 bases between them. This CDR3 is built from 16 residues. Germline V gives CDR1 MNHGY, CDR2 SVAAGI. In DNA form, the CDR3 reads TGTGCCAGCAGTCATCTAAAAGGGGATAGCAATCAGCCCCAGCATTTT. This sequence encodes CASSHLKGDSNQPQHF.

This clonotype was found many times. V is TRBV9 and J is TRBJ2-3; TRBD2 aligns across 8 bases. The V and J ends lost 2 bases and 5 bases, in that order; junction bases with no gene match: 4. The CDR3 runs to 14 residues. Germline lookup yields CDR1 SGDLS and CDR2 YYNGEE. CDR3 sequence reads: CASSVSGAEDTQYF. For the CDR3, the DNA is TGTGCCAGCAGCGTTAGCGGGGCTGAAGATACGCAGTATTTT.

This clonotype has a count of ten or more. The J gene is TRBJ2-5, the V gene TRBV7-2; 13 nucleotides agree with TRBD2. V trimming: 4 bases; J trimming: 3 bases; junction bases outside the gene matches: 5. The CDR3 extends over 16 amino acids. Germline V gene sequence: CDR1 SGHTA, CDR2 FQGNSA. CDR3 sequence reads: CASSSGLAGVKETQYF. The DNA for the CDR3 is TGTGCCAGCAGCTCTGGACTAGCGGGAGTGAAAGAGACCCAGTACTTC.